These 18 T cell receptor beta chains originate from one sample sequenced in a study of T cells in tuberculosis. Libraries were prepared by immunoSEQ multiplex PCR; TCRdb keeps only in-frame clonotypes and omits some of them. The sample holds 25,000 to 35,000 clones; 70% to 90% are singletons and the top ten take over 5%. Time point meaning: new active TB diagnosis, blood taken before or within 7 days of starting treatment. The material sequenced was PBMCs, taken at tuberculosis diagnosis. These receptors came from an adult with tuberculosis.

The chain's CDR3 is CASSRTGDPSGNTIYF. In DNA form, the CDR3 reads TGTGCCAGCAGCCGTACAGGGGACCCTTCTGGAAACACCATATATTTT. The V and J genes are TRBV28 and TRBJ1-3; 7 nucleotides agree with TRBD1. With 6 bases clipped from V and 1 base from J, the junction kept 9 bases outside the gene matches. The CDR3 has 16 amino acids. Looked up from germline, CDR1 is MDHEN and CDR2 is SYDVKM.

The V and J genes are TRBV5-1 and TRBJ2-5; 10 bases fit TRBD1. CDR1 is SGHRS, CDR2 YFSETQ, per germline. This CDR3 contains 15 residues. Trimming at V came to 4 bases and at J to 5 bases, leaving 8 bases not matched to a gene. This CDR3 is CASSGWDRGRETQYF. CDR3 sequence (DNA): TGCGCCAGCAGCGGATGGGACAGGGGAAGGGAGACCCAGTACTTC.

The CDR3 sequence is CASSFPSSGTIGDNEQFF. The CDR3 region has the DNA TGTGCCAGCAGCTTCCCCAGTAGCGGGACGATAGGGGACAATGAGCAGTTCTTC. This chain uses TRBV5-4 with TRBJ2-1, with TRBD2 matching 8 bases. The J segment lost 5 bases and the V segment lost 2 bases, leaving 15 bases of the junction unmatched. The CDR3 totals 18 residues. Germline V CDR1 and CDR2: SGHNT, YYREEE (reference sequence).

The chain recombines TRBV7-6 with TRBJ2-3; 8 nucleotides line up with TRBD2. Germline loops: CDR1 SGHVS, CDR2 FNYEAQ. J lost 5 bases, V lost 4 bases, and 17 bases had no gene match. This CDR3 has 18 residues. CDR3: CASSSMGGTGRALDTQYF. The CDR3 bases are TGTGCCAGCAGCTCTATGGGGGGGACCGGGAGGGCCTTAGATACGCAGTATTTT.

V is TRBV9 and J is TRBJ1-3, with a tentative D call TRBD1 (6 bases). The V and J ends lost 2 bases and 0 bases respectively, with 9 bases between them. This CDR3 has 15 amino acids. CDR1 and CDR2 (germline): SGDLS, YYNGEE. The CDR3 DNA sequence: TGTGCCAGCAGCGTGGGACATAGCTCTGGAAACACCATATATTTT. It codes for CASSVGHSSGNTIYF. The full variable domain, with the rest looked up from reference TRBV9 and TRBJ1-3, is DSGVTQTPKHLITATGQRVTLRCSPRSGDLSVYWYQQSLDQGLQFLIQYYNGEERAKGNILERFSAQQFPDLHSELNLSSLELGDSALYFCASSVGHSSGNTIYFGEGSWLTVV.

This chain joins TRBV4-3 and TRBJ1-2; unclear D gene. V dropped 1 base and J dropped 4 bases, with 13 bases sitting between them. The CDR3 consists of 15 residues. Germline CDR1 LGHNA, CDR2 YSLEER. CDR3 sequence: CASSQGVRGGYGYTF. For the CDR3, the DNA is TGCGCCAGCAGCCAAGGGGTCCGAGGTGGCTATGGCTACACCTTC.

This clone was counted a single time. The rearrangement joins TRBV28 to TRBJ1-5; 9 bases agree with TRBD1. The V gene end was trimmed by 5 bases and the J gene end by 6 bases; junction bases not matched to a gene: 11. Per germline, CDR1 MDHEN and CDR2 SYDVKM. The CDR3 spans 16 residues. CDR3 nucleotide sequence: TGTGCCAGCAGTCCCCGGGACAGGGCTCGCAGTCAGCCCCAGCATTTT. The encoded protein is CASSPRDRARSQPQHF.

CDR3 loop: CASSRQGARANVLTF. The CDR3, as DNA: TGTGCCAGCAGCCGACAGGGGGCAAGGGCCAACGTCCTGACTTTC. V is TRBV2 and J is TRBJ2-6; 10 bases are shared with TRBD1. The germline gives CDR1 SNHLY, CDR2 FYNNEI. CDR3 length: 15 amino acids. Trimming removed 6 bases from V and 5 bases from J; junction bases left unmatched: 4.

The DNA of the CDR3 is TGTGCCAGCAGTTTACAGGGGGGGTACTTATTTGGCTACACCTTC. Its translation is CASSLQGGYLFGYTF. This chain uses TRBV6-5 with TRBJ1-2; TRBD1 agrees at 8 bases. This CDR3 comprises 15 residues. CDR1 is MNHEY and CDR2 is SVGAGI in the germline V gene. The junction had 11 bases not matched to a gene; V was cut back by 4 bases and J by 7 bases.

This chain uses TRBV19 with TRBJ2-7; 8 bases fit TRBD2. CDR3 length: 15 residues. CDR1 is LNHDA, CDR2 SQIVND, per germline (reference sequence). V shed 3 bases and J 0 bases; nucleotides not matched to a gene: 4. For the CDR3, the DNA is TGTGCCAGTAGTATTACCACTAGCGGCTCCTACGAGCAGTACTTC. As protein: CASSITTSGSYEQYF. Full variable domain (rest looked up from reference TRBV19 and TRBJ2-7): DGGITQSPKYLFRKEGQNVTLSCEQNLNHDAMYWYRQDPGQGLRLIYYSQIVNDFQKGDIAEGYSVSREKKESFPLTVTSAQKNPTAFYLCASSITTSGSYEQYFGPGTRLTVT.

This sequence joins TRBV10-3 and TRBJ1-1, with TRBD1 as a possible D gene (6 bases). Trimming shortened V by 6 bases and J by 7 bases, and 18 bases separated the two germline ends. The CDR3 runs 14 residues. Germline assignment: CDR1 ENHRY and CDR2 SYGVKD. The CDR3, as DNA: TGTGCCATCAGACAGGGATCGGGGAACGGTGAAGCTTTCTTT. This sequence encodes CAIRQGSGNGEAFF.

The rearrangement uses TRBV5-4 and TRBJ2-6; 9 bases are shared with TRBD1. V shed 4 bases and J 5 bases; nucleotides not matched to a gene: 16. The CDR3 runs to 19 residues. In germline, CDR1 is SGHNT, CDR2 YYREEE (reference sequence). In nucleotides, the CDR3 is TGTGCCAGCAGCCCGGACAGGGGACGGGCCACTTCTAGGGCCAACGTCCTGACTTTC. Encoded protein: CASSPDRGRATSRANVLTF.

The V call is TRBV4-2, the J call TRBJ1-1; weak D call: TRBD1 (5 bases). Germline CDR1 is LGHNA and CDR2 is YNFKEQ. This CDR3 contains 14 residues. The ends were cut back, 1 base at V and 3 bases at J, with 9 bases in the middle. CDR3: CASSQAGTYTEAFF. The CDR3 DNA reads as TGTGCCAGCAGCCAAGCGGGGACTTACACTGAAGCTTTCTTT.

The J gene is TRBJ1-5, the V gene TRBV19; TRBD1 agrees at 8 bases. The CDR3 loop spans 13 amino acids. Germline V gene data show CDR1 as LNHDA and CDR2 as SQIVND (reference sequence). Trimming took 5 bases from V and 4 from J; bases not matched to a gene: 1. CDR3 loop: CASSRDRNQPQHF. Written as DNA, the CDR3 is TGTGCCAGTAGTCGGGACAGGAATCAGCCCCAGCATTTT.

The rearrangement joins TRBV28 to TRBJ1-1; D not certain. CDR1 and CDR2 from the germline V gene are MDHEN and SYDVKM. The CDR3 length is 13 residues. The V and J ends lost 5 bases and 7 bases respectively, with 14 bases between them. CDR3 residues: CASSLPLPGEAFF. CDR3 nucleotides: TGTGCCAGCAGTCTACCTCTACCGGGTGAAGCTTTCTTT. Together with reference TRBV28 and TRBJ1-1, the CDR3 gives the full variable domain: DVKVTQSSRYLVKRTGEKVFLECVQDMDHENMFWYRQDPGLGLRLIYFSYDVKMKEKGDIPEGYSVSREKKERFSLILESASTNQTSMYLCASSLPLPGEAFFGQGTRLTVV.

V is TRBV4-3 and J is TRBJ2-3; 13 bases align to TRBD2. The V and J ends lost 4 bases and 6 bases, in that order; junction bases with no gene match: 7. Per the germline V gene, CDR1 is LGHNA and CDR2 is YSLEER. This CDR3 is 16 amino acids long. This chain's CDR3 is CASSPRTSGGGDTQYF. The CDR3 bases are TGCGCCAGCAGCCCGCGGACTAGCGGGGGAGGGGATACGCAGTATTTT.

J is TRBJ1-2 and V is TRBV4-1; 8 bases agree with TRBD1. The CDR3 is 17 residues long. CDR1 and CDR2 (germline): MGHRA, YSYEKL. V dropped 0 bases and J dropped 7; count of bases not matched to a gene: 13. The CDR3 loop reads CASSQDPQGAQSSGYTF. The CDR3 bases are TGCGCCAGCAGCCAAGATCCCCAGGGGGCGCAGAGCAGTGGCTACACCTTC.

The chain joins TRBV7-9 to TRBJ1-5; 9 nucleotides match TRBD1. The germline V gene encodes CDR1 SEHNR and CDR2 FQNEAQ (reference sequence). The V segment lost 1 base and the J segment 11 bases; nucleotides outside the gene matches: 9. CDR3 length: 15 amino acids. CDR3 nucleotide sequence: TGTGCCAGCAGCTTAGGGGACAGGGCCCTGGAGGCCCAGCATTTT. The encoded protein is CASSLGDRALEAQHF.